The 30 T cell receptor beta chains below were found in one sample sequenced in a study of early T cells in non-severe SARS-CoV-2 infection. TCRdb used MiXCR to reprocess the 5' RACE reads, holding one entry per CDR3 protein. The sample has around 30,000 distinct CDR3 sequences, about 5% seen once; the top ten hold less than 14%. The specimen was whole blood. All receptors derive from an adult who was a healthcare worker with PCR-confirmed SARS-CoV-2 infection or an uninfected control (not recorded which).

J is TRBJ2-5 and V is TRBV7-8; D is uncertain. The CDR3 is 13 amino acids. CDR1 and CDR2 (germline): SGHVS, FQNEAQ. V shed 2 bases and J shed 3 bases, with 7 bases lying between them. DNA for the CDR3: TGTGCCAGCAGCTTAACCGTAAAAGAGACCCAGTACTTC. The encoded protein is CASSLTVKETQYF.

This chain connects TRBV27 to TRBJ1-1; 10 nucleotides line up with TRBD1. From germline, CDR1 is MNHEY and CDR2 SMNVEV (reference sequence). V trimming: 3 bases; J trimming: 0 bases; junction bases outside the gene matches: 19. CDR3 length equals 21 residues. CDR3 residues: CASSFGHPDRGLVLMNTEAFF. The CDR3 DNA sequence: TGTGCCAGCAGTTTTGGGCACCCTGACAGGGGGCTCGTTCTCATGAACACTGAAGCTTTCTTT.

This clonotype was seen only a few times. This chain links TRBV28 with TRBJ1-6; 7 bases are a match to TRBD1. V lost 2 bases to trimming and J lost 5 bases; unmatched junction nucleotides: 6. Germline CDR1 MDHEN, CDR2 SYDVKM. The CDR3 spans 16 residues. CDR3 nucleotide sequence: TGTGCCAGCAGTTTAAAGCGACAGGGCCATAATTCACCCCTCCACTTT. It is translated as CASSLKRQGHNSPLHF. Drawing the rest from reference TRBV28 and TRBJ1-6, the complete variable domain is DVKVTQSSRYLVKRTGEKVFLECVQDMDHENMFWYRQDPGLGLRLIYFSYDVKMKEKGDIPEGYSVSREKKERFSLILESASTNQTSMYLCASSLKRQGHNSPLHFGNGTRLTVT.

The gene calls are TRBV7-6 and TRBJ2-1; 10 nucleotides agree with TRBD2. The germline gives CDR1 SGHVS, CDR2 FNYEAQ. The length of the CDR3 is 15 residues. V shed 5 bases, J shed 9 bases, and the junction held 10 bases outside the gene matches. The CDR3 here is CASSPLAGAGSEQFF. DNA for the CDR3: TGTGCCAGCAGCCCCCTAGCGGGGGCGGGTAGTGAGCAGTTCTTC.

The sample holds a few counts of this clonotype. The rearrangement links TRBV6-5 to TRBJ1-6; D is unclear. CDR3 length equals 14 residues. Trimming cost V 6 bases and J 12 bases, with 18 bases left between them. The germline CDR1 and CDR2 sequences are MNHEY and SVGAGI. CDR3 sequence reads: CASSPHLTRGPLHF. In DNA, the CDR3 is TGTGCCAGCAGCCCTCATCTAACCAGAGGACCCCTCCACTTT.

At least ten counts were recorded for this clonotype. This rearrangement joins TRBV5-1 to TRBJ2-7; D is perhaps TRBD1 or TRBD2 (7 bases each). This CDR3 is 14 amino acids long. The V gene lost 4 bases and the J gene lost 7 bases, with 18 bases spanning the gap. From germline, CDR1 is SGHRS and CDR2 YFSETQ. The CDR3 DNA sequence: TGCGCCAGCAGCCGGACAGGCCCGGGAGGAGAGCAGTACTTC. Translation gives CASSRTGPGGEQYF.

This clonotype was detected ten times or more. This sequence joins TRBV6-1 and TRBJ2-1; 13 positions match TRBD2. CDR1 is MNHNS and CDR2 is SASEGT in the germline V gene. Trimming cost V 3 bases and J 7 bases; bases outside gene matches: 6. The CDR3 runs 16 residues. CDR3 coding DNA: TGTGCCAGCAGTGATTGGACTAGCGGGAGTTTAAATGAGCAGTTCTTC. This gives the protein CASSDWTSGSLNEQFF.

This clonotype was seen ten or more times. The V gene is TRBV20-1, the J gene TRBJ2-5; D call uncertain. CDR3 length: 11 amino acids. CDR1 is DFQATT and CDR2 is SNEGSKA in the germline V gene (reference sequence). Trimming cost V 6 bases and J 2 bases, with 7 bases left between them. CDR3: CSAKFQETQYF. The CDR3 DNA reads TGCAGTGCCAAGTTTCAAGAGACCCAGTACTTC.

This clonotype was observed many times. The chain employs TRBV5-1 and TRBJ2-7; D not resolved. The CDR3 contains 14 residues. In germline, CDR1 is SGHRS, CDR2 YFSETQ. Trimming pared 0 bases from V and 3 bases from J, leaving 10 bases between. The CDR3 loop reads CASSLDPAYYEQYF. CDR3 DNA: TGCGCCAGCAGCTTGGATCCAGCATACTACGAGCAGTACTTC.

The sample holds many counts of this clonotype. In nucleotides, the CDR3 is TGCGCCAGCAGCCTGGATCCCAACCAGGAGGGTGGCTACACCTTC. Protein product: CASSLDPNQEGGYTF. J is TRBJ1-2 and V is TRBV5-1; D ambiguous. The CDR3 is 15 residues long. Germline V gene lookup returns CDR1 SGHRS and CDR2 YFSETQ. V lost 4 bases and J lost 7, with 20 bases in between.

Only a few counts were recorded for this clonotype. The CDR3 sequence is CASSPGLAASSYEQYF. The CDR3 bases are TGTGCCAGCAGCCCGGGACTAGCCGCAAGCTCCTACGAGCAGTACTTC. The chain has TRBV7-8 and TRBJ2-7; 9 nucleotides match TRBD2. CDR3 size: 16 residues. CDR1 and CDR2 from the germline V gene are SGHVS and FQNEAQ. V shed 5 bases, J shed 0 bases, and the junction held 8 bases outside the gene matches.

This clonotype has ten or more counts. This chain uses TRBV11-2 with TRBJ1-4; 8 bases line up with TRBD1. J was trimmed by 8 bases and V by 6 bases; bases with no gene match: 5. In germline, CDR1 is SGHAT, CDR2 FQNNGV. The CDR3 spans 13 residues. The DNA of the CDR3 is TGTGCCAGCAGTCGGGACAGGAGGGAAAAACTGTTTTTT. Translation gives CASSRDRREKLFF. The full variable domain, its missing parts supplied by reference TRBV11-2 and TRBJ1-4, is EAGVAQSPRYKIIEKRQSVAFWCNPISGHATLYWYQQILGQGPKLLIQFQNNGVVDDSQLPKDRFSAERLKGVDSTLKIQPAKLEDSAVYLCASSRDRREKLFFGSGTQLSVL.

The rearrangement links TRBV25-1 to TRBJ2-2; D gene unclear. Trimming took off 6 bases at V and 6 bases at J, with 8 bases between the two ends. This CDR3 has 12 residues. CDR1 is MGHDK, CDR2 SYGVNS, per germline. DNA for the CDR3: TGTGCCAGCAGCAGGCCCGCCGGGGAGCTGTTTTTT. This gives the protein CASSRPAGELFF. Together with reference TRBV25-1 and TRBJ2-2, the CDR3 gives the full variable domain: EADIYQTPRYLVIGTGKKITLECSQTMGHDKMYWYQQDPGMELHLIHYSYGVNSTEKGDLSSESTVSRIRTEHFPLTLESARPSHTSQYLCASSRPAGELFFGEGSRLTVL.

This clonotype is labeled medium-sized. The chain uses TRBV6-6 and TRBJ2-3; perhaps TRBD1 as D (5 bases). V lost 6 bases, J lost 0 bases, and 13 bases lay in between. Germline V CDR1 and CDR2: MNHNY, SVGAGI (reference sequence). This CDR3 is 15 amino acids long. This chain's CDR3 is CASSLLDTSTDTQYF. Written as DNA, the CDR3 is TGTGCCAGCAGCCTATTGGACACTAGCACAGATACGCAGTATTTT.

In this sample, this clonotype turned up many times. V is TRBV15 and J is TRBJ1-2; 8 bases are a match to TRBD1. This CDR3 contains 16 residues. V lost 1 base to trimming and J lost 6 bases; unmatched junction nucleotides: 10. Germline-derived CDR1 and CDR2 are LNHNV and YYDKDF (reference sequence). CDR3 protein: CATSRVQGGLGDGYTF. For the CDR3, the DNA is TGTGCCACCAGCAGAGTACAGGGGGGGCTCGGAGATGGCTACACCTTC.

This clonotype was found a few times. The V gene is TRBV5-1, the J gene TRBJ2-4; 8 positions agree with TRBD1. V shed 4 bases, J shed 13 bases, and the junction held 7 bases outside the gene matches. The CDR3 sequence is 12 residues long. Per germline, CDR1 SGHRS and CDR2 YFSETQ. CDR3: CASSPDRAVQYF. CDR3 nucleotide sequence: TGCGCCAGCAGCCCGGACAGGGCGGTGCAGTACTTC.

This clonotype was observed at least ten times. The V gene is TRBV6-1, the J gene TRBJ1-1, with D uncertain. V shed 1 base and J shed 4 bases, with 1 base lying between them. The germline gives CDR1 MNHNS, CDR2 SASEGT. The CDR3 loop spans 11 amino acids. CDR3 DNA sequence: TGTGCCAGCAGTGAAGTCACTGAAGCTTTCTTT. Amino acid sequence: CASSEVTEAFF.

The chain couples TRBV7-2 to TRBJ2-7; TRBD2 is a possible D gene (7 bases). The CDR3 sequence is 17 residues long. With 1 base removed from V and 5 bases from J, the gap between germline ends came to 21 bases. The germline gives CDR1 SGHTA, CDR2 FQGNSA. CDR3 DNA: TGTGCCAGCAGCTTAGAATCGTCCCGGGGGGCCATGAACGAGCAGTACTTC. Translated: CASSLESSRGAMNEQYF.

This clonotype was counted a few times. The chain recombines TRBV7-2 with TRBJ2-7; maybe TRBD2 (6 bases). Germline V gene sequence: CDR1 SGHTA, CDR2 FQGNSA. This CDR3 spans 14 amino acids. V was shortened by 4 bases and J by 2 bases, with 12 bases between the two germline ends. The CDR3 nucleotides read TGTGCCAGCAGCTCCCCCGGGGGAACCTACGAGCAGTACTTC. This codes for CASSSPGGTYEQYF. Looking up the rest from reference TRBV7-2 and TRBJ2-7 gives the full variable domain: GAGVSQSPSNKVTEKGKDVELRCDPISGHTALYWYRQSLGQGLEFLIYFQGNSAPDKSGLPSDRFSAERTGGSVSTLTIQRTQQEDSAVYLCASSSPGGTYEQYFGPGTRLTVT.

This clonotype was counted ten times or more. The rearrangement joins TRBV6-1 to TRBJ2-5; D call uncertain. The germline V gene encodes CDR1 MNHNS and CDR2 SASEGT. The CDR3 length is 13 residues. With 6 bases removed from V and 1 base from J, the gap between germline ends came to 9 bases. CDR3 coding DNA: TGTGCCAGCAGGCGACGGGTCCAAGAGACCCAGTACTTC. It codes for CASRRRVQETQYF.

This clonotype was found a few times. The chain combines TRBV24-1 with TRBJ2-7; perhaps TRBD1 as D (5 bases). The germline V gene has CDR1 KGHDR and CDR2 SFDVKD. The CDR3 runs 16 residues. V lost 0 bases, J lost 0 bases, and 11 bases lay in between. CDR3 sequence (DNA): TGTGCCACCAGTGATTTGCAAAGACAGTCCTCCTACGAGCAGTACTTC. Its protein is CATSDLQRQSSYEQYF.

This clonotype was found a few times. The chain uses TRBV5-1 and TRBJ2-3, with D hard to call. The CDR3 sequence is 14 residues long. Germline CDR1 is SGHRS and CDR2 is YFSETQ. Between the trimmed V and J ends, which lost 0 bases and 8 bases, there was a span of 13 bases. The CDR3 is CASSLESGSSTQYF. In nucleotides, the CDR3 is TGCGCCAGCAGCTTGGAGTCGGGTAGCAGTACGCAGTATTTT.

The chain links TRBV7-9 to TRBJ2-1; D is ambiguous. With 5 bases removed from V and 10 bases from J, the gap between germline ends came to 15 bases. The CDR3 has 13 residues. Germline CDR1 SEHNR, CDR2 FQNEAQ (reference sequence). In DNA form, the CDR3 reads TGTGCCAGCAGCGCTCCCCCTATACGGGAGCAGTTCTTC. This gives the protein CASSAPPIREQFF.

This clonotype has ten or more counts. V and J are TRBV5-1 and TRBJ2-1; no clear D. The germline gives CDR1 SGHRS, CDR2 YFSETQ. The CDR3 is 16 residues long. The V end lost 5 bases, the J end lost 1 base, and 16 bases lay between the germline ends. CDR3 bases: TGCGCCAGCAGTTGGACCAGCCCCCCTTCCTACAATGAGCAGTTCTTC. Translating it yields CASSWTSPPSYNEQFF.

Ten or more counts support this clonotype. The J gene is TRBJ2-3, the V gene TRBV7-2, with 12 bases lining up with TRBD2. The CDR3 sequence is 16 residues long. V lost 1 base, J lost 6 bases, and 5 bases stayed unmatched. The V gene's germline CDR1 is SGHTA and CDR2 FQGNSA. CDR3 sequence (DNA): TGTGCCAGCAGCTTAGGTCCTAGCGGGAGGGTTGATACGCAGTATTTT. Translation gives CASSLGPSGRVDTQYF.

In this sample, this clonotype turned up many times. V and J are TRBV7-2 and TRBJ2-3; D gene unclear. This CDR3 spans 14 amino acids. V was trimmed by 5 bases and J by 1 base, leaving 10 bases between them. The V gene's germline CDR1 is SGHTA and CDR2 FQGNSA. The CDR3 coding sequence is TGTGCCAGCAGCCCGACCACCCGCACAGATACGCAGTATTTT. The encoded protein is CASSPTTRTDTQYF.

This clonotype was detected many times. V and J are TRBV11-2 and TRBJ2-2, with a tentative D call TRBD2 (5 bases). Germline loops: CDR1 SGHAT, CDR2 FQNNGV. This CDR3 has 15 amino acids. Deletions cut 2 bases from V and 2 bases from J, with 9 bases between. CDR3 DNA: TGTGCCAGCAGCTTATTGACGGGAAACACCGGGGAGCTGTTTTTT. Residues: CASSLLTGNTGELFF.

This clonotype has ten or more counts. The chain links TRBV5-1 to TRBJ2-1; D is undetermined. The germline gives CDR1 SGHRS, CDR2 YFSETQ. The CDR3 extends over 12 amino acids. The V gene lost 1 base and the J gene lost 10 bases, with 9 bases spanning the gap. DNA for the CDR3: TGCGCCAGCAGCTTGACTGCAAGAGAGCAGTTCTTC. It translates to CASSLTAREQFF. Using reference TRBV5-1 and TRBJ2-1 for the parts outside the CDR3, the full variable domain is KAGVTQTPRYLIKTRGQQVTLSCSPISGHRSVSWYQQTPGQGLQFLFEYFSETQRNKGNFPGRFSGRQFSNSRSEMNVSTLELGDSALYLCASSLTAREQFFGPGTRLTVL.

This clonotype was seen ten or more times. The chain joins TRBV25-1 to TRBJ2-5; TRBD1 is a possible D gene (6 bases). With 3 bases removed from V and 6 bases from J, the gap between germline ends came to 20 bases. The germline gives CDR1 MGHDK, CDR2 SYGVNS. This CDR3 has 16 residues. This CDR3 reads CASSDNVARGSQTQYF. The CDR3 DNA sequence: TGTGCCAGCAGTGATAATGTAGCCAGGGGATCGCAGACCCAGTACTTC.

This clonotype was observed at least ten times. In DNA, the CDR3 is TGTGCCAGCAGTTGGGGCAATGAGCAGTTCTTC. Its translation is CASSWGNEQFF. This chain connects TRBV6-2 or TRBV6-3 to TRBJ2-1; D not certain. The CDR3 covers 11 residues. Germline V gene sequence: CDR1 MNHEY, CDR2 SVGEGT. Trimming cost V 4 bases and J 6 bases, with 4 bases left between them.